The 5 T cell receptor beta chains given below trace back to one sample, sequenced in a study of shared clonotypes between healthy human individuals. Measured with immunoSEQ multiplex PCR; TCRdb has only the in-frame clones, and not every one. The sample holds about 2.3 million clones, roughly 92% seen once. Sequencing input: naive CD4+ T cells from PBMCs. The subset is: CD45RA+ positively selected. The receptors were sampled from a man aged 18-30 years in good health. Some clones in this sample may be carry-over from other donors' samples.

The chain joins TRBV5-1 to TRBJ1-6, with D hard to call. CDR3 size: 13 residues. The ends were cut back, 0 bases at V and 11 bases at J, with 9 bases in the middle. Germline values: CDR1 SGHRS, CDR2 YFSETQ. The CDR3 here is CASSLEPITPLHF. DNA for the CDR3: TGCGCCAGCAGCTTGGAGCCCATAACACCCCTCCACTTT.

The V and J genes are TRBV5-5 and TRBJ1-5; D gene ambiguous. Trimming left V 2 bases short and J 4 bases short, with 7 bases between. There are 13 residues in the CDR3. Germline loops: CDR1 SGHKS, CDR2 YYEKEE (reference sequence). As DNA, the CDR3 is TGTGCCAGCAGCTTCGATTTGAATCAGCCCCAGCATTTT. Its translation is CASSFDLNQPQHF.

The chain recombines TRBV2 with TRBJ2-7, with TRBD1 as a possible D gene (6 bases). Germline lookup yields CDR1 SNHLY and CDR2 FYNNEI. The CDR3 has 15 residues. V was cut by 6 bases and J by 0 bases, with 15 bases left in between. The CDR3 loop is CASRQQGPSSYEQYF. CDR3 DNA sequence: TGTGCCAGCAGGCAACAGGGACCCAGCTCCTACGAGCAGTACTTC.

This clone was recorded once. The chain carries TRBV5-8 and TRBJ2-1; no clear D gene. CDR3 size: 15 residues. Germline assignment: CDR1 SGHTS and CDR2 YDEGEE. Trimming stripped 2 bases from V and 0 bases from J, with 9 bases between. The CDR3 here is CASSLEKSSYNEQFF. CDR3 nucleotide sequence: TGTGCCAGCAGCTTAGAAAAGAGCTCCTACAATGAGCAGTTCTTC.

The chain combines TRBV5-1 with TRBJ1-1; D not resolved. From germline, CDR1 is SGHRS and CDR2 YFSETQ. The CDR3 has 14 residues. Trimming left V 1 base short and J 4 bases short, with 11 bases between. The CDR3 is CASSLTASGTEAFF. The CDR3 DNA follows: TGCGCCAGCAGCTTGACAGCGTCGGGCACTGAAGCTTTCTTT.